This T cell receptor (beta chain) is from a study of T cell changes during pregnancy in multiple sclerosis. Germline V CDR1 and CDR2: SGDLS, YYNGEE. Trimming took off 4 bases at V and 4 bases at J, with 14 bases between the two ends. There are 14 residues in the CDR3. Clones were read by immunoSEQ multiplex PCR, and TCRdb kept only the in-frame ones, dropping some. The data show 20,000 to 25,000 clones, with around 93% seen just once and about 0.62% held by the top ten. The TCR sequence derives from a female donor with multiple sclerosis, enrolled in a pregnancy study. The starting material was CD4+ T cells from peripheral blood mononuclear cells, obtained in the third trimester of pregnancy. The V and J genes are TRBV9 and TRBJ2-5; the D gene is possibly TRBD2 (5 bases). CDR3 sequence reads: CASSPRAEIETQYF. As DNA, the CDR3 is TGTGCCAGCAGCCCGAGGGCCGAGATAGAGACCCAGTACTTC.